Shown below are 10 T cell receptor beta chains from a single sample sequenced in a study of cytomegalovirus exposure and HLA in healthy donors. The PCR employed 60 Vbeta primers together with 13 Jbeta primers. Sequenced by immunoSEQ multiplex PCR; TCRdb stores in-frame clones only, minus some. The table lists approximately 130,000 clones, more than 70% of them singletons. The sequenced sample was PBMCs. Receptors were obtained from a male donor in good health and CMV-seronegative.

The V gene is TRBV13, the J gene TRBJ2-7; TRBD2 is a possible D gene (5 bases). The CDR3 has 15 residues. Trimming stripped 6 bases from V and 7 bases from J, with 22 bases between. Looked up from germline, CDR1 is PRHDT and CDR2 is FYEKMQ (reference sequence). Here the CDR3 reads CASRNIAEGIREQYF. The DNA of the CDR3 is TGTGCCAGCAGAAACATAGCCGAGGGAATAAGGGAGCAGTACTTC.

The chain is built from TRBV9 and TRBJ2-5; TRBD2 aligns across 7 bases. The CDR3 totals 16 residues. V lost 0 bases and J lost 5; bases outside the gene matches: 10. Germline V gene sequence: CDR1 SGDLS, CDR2 YYNGEE. The CDR3 protein is CASSVGSGNVRETQYF. The CDR3, as DNA: TGTGCCAGCAGCGTAGGAAGCGGGAACGTTCGGGAGACCCAGTACTTC. Looking up the rest from reference TRBV9 and TRBJ2-5 gives the full variable domain: DSGVTQTPKHLITATGQRVTLRCSPRSGDLSVYWYQQSLDQGLQFLIQYYNGEERAKGNILERFSAQQFPDLHSELNLSSLELGDSALYFCASSVGSGNVRETQYFGPGTRLLVL.

The J gene is TRBJ2-7, the V gene TRBV7-6; no clear D gene. V was trimmed by 0 bases and J by 3 bases, leaving 9 bases between them. The CDR3 has 14 amino acids. CDR1 SGHVS and CDR2 FNYEAQ come from the germline V gene. The CDR3 bases are TGTGCCAGCAGCTTAGCCGGTAGATACTACGAGCAGTACTTC. Its protein is CASSLAGRYYEQYF.

The rearrangement uses TRBV27 and TRBJ2-1, with 9 nucleotides matching TRBD2. This CDR3 contains 18 residues. Germline V gene lookup returns CDR1 MNHEY and CDR2 SMNVEV (reference sequence). V shed 0 bases, J shed 3 bases, and the junction held 9 bases outside the gene matches. As DNA, the CDR3 is TGTGCCAGCAGTTTATCAAGGTCTAGCGGGGATAACTACAATGAGCAGTTCTTC. Amino acids: CASSLSRSSGDNYNEQFF.

The chain recombines TRBV11-3 with TRBJ1-3, with D perhaps TRBD1 (5 bases). Germline-derived CDR1 and CDR2 are SGHNT and YENEEA. CDR3 length: 16 residues. With 5 bases removed from V and 0 bases from J, the gap between germline ends came to 14 bases. CDR3 sequence: CASSRGLGGSGNTIYF. The CDR3 DNA is TGTGCCAGCAGCAGGGGCCTTGGCGGCTCTGGAAACACCATATATTTT. The full variable domain, in which reference TRBV11-3 and TRBJ1-3 provide the parts outside the CDR3, is EAGVVQSPRYKIIEKKQPVAFWCNPISGHNTLYWYLQNLGQGPELLIRYENEEAVDDSQLPKDRFSAERLKGVDSTLKIQPAELGDSAVYLCASSRGLGGSGNTIYFGEGSWLTVV.

This chain links TRBV5-4 with TRBJ1-4; 9 bases are a match to TRBD1. CDR1 and CDR2 (germline): SGHNT, YYREEE (reference sequence). Trimming at V came to 4 bases and at J to 8 bases, leaving 9 bases not matched to a gene. CDR3 size: 15 residues. The CDR3 DNA is TGTGCCAGCAGCCCTCGGGGGACAGGGACCGAAAAACTGTTTTTT. It specifies CASSPRGTGTEKLFF.

The chain combines TRBV10-3 with TRBJ1-1; D is ambiguous. Trimming left V 6 bases short and J 4 bases short, with 18 bases between. Germline CDR1 is ENHRY and CDR2 is SYGVKD. The CDR3 runs 15 residues. The CDR3 sequence: CAISYGYPRGTEAFF. CDR3 DNA: TGTGCCATCAGCTACGGGTACCCCCGGGGCACTGAAGCTTTCTTT.

The gene calls are TRBV7-6 and TRBJ2-7; 7 bases align to TRBD2. The CDR3 runs 15 residues. V was pared by 1 base and J by 2 bases, with 5 bases of the junction left unmatched. Germline V CDR1 and CDR2: SGHVS, FNYEAQ. The CDR3 spells CASSLEVGTTYEQYF. The CDR3 bases are TGTGCCAGCAGCTTAGAAGTGGGGACTACCTACGAGCAGTACTTC. The entire variable domain, with the rest obtained from reference TRBV7-6 and TRBJ2-7, is as follows: GAGVSQSPRYKVTKRGQDVALRCDPISGHVSLYWYRQALGQGPEFLTYFNYEAQQDKSGLPNDRFSAERPEGSISTLTIQRTEQRDSAMYRCASSLEVGTTYEQYFGPGTRLTVT.

J is TRBJ2-3 and V is TRBV9, with no clear D. The CDR3 is made up of 13 amino acids. Between the trimmed V and J ends, which lost 4 bases and 2 bases, there was a span of 8 bases. Germline V gives CDR1 SGDLS, CDR2 YYNGEE. CDR3 sequence: CASSPDVTDTQYF. CDR3 DNA sequence: TGTGCCAGCAGCCCAGATGTCACAGATACGCAGTATTTT.

CDR3 DNA sequence: TGTGCCAGCGGTCTGGCGGGGGACTCCTACGAGCAGTACTTC. It is translated as CASGLAGDSYEQYF. J is TRBJ2-7 and V is TRBV7-9; 7 bases are shared with TRBD2. The CDR3 has 14 amino acids. Germline V gene data show CDR1 as SEHNR and CDR2 as FQNEAQ (reference sequence). V dropped 8 bases and J dropped 0; count of bases not matched to a gene: 7. The full variable domain, rest sourced from reference TRBV7-9 and TRBJ2-7, is DTGVSQNPRHKITKRGQNVTFRCDPISEHNRLYWYRQTLGQGPEFLTYFQNEAQLEKSRLLSDRFSAERPKGSFSTLEIQRTEQGDSAMYLCASGLAGDSYEQYFGPGTRLTVT.